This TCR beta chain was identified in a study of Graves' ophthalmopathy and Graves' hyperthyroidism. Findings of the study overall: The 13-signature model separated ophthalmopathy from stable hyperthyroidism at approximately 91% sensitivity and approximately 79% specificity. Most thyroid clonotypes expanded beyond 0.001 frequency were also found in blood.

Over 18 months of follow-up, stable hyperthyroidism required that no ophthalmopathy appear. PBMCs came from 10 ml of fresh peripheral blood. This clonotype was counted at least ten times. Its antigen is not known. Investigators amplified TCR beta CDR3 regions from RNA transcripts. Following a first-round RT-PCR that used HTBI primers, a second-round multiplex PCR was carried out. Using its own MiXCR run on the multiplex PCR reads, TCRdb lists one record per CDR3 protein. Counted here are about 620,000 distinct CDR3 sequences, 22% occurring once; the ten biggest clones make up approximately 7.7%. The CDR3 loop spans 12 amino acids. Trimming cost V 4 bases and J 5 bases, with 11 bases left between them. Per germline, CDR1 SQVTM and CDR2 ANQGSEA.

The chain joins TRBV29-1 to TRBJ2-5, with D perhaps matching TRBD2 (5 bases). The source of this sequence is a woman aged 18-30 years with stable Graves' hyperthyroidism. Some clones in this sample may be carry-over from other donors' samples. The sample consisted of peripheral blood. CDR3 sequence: CSVAGSGETQYF. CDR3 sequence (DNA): TGCAGCGTTGCGGGGAGTGGGGAGACCCAGTACTTC. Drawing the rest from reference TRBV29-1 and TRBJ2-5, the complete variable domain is SAVISQKPSRDICQRGTSLTIQCQVDSQVTMMFWYRQQPGQSLTLIATANQGSEATYESGFVIDKFPISRPNLTFSTLTVSNMSPEDSSIYLCSVAGSGETQYFGPGTRLLVL.